What follows are 15 T cell receptor beta chains derived from one specimen sequenced in a study of blood T cell repertoires in COVID-19. This table comes from immunoSEQ multiplex PCR, and its TCRdb copy is limited to in-frame clones, with some not included. Of approximately 61,000 clones in the sample, roughly 80% were seen once. Sequenced sample: peripheral blood. All receptors come from a woman aged 70-85 years with acute or convalescent COVID-19.

This chain connects TRBV19 to TRBJ1-2; D is uncertain. This CDR3 contains 15 residues. In germline, CDR1 is LNHDA, CDR2 SQIVND (reference sequence). The V end was cut by 2 bases, the J end by 3 bases, with 13 bases between. The CDR3 reads CASSILGPGDYGYTF. The DNA for the CDR3 is TGTGCCAGTAGTATACTCGGCCCGGGAGACTATGGCTACACCTTC.

The chain joins TRBV2 to TRBJ2-2; 8 bases agree with TRBD1. Germline lookup yields CDR1 SNHLY and CDR2 FYNNEI. There are 14 residues in the CDR3. Losses at the gene ends were 4 bases for V and 6 bases for J; bases not matched to a gene: 4. The CDR3 loop reads CASSGTGMAGELFF. For the CDR3, the DNA is TGTGCCAGCAGTGGGACAGGGATGGCCGGGGAGCTGTTTTTT.

The CDR3, as DNA: TGCAGTGCTAGTCAACTTACAGGGAATTCACCCCTCCACTTT. Protein product: CSASQLTGNSPLHF. The J gene is TRBJ1-6, the V gene TRBV20-1, with D perhaps TRBD1 (6 bases). CDR1 and CDR2 (germline): DFQATT, SNEGSKA (reference sequence). The CDR3 covers 14 residues. Trimming left V 3 bases short and J 7 bases short, with 13 bases between.

J is TRBJ2-5 and V is TRBV7-3; the match to TRBD2 covers 9 bases. This CDR3 spans 15 amino acids. Germline CDR1 reads SGHTA; CDR2 reads FQGTGA. Losses at the gene ends were 1 base for V and 2 bases for J; bases not matched to a gene: 2. The CDR3 nucleotides are TGTGCCAGCAGCTTAATGCGGGGGGGTCAAGAGACCCAGTACTTC. It codes for CASSLMRGGQETQYF.

The genes are TRBV7-9 and TRBJ2-3, with TRBD2 identical over 9 bases. This CDR3 region has 16 residues. Germline CDR1 is SEHNR and CDR2 is FQNEAQ (reference sequence). Germline trimming cut 5 bases from V and 0 bases from J; bases unmatched to any gene: 6. CDR3 amino acids: CASSPAGGPSTDTQYF. The DNA of the CDR3 is TGTGCCAGCAGCCCTGCGGGGGGGCCGAGCACAGATACGCAGTATTTT.

The rearrangement uses TRBV29-1 and TRBJ2-7, with D perhaps matching TRBD1 (6 bases). Between the trimmed V and J ends, which lost 4 bases and 2 bases, there was a span of 12 bases. The germline V gene has CDR1 SQVTM and CDR2 ANQGSEA. This CDR3 has 13 residues. The CDR3, as DNA: TGCAGCGTTGCGAGACAGGCGGCCTACGAGCAGTACTTC. This sequence encodes CSVARQAAYEQYF.

This chain connects TRBV5-1 to TRBJ2-3, with a tentative D call TRBD2 (6 bases). In germline, CDR1 is SGHRS, CDR2 YFSETQ. The CDR3 is 15 residues long. Trimming pared 0 bases from V and 1 base from J, leaving 9 bases between. The CDR3 protein is CASSLDPGGTDTQYF. Here the CDR3 DNA reads TGCGCCAGCAGCTTGGATCCGGGGGGCACAGATACGCAGTATTTT.

V and J are TRBV10-2 and TRBJ1-6; tentative D call: TRBD1 (5 bases). Germline V gene sequence: CDR1 WSHSY, CDR2 SAAADI. CDR3 length: 13 amino acids. V was pared by 3 bases and J by 7 bases, with 7 bases between. The CDR3 reads CASSEQENSPLHF. The CDR3 DNA sequence: TGCGCCAGCAGTGAACAGGAGAATTCACCCCTCCACTTT.

The chain links TRBV7-2 to TRBJ2-1; 15 bases are shared with TRBD2. This CDR3 spans 18 amino acids. V was clipped by 3 bases and J by 5 bases; unmatched bases: 8. Germline values: CDR1 SGHTA, CDR2 FQGNSA. The DNA of the CDR3 is TGTGCCAGCAGCTTCTATACGGGACTAGCGGGGGGCCACAATGAGCAGTTCTTC. Its protein is CASSFYTGLAGGHNEQFF. Full variable domain (rest looked up from reference TRBV7-2 and TRBJ2-1): GAGVSQSPSNKVTEKGKDVELRCDPISGHTALYWYRQSLGQGLEFLIYFQGNSAPDKSGLPSDRFSAERTGGSVSTLTIQRTQQEDSAVYLCASSFYTGLAGGHNEQFFGPGTRLTVL.

The chain has TRBV19 and TRBJ1-1; maybe TRBD1 (5 bases). V gave up 4 bases and J gave up 3 bases, with 9 bases separating them. Germline-derived CDR1 and CDR2 are LNHDA and SQIVND (reference sequence). This CDR3 is built from 13 residues. CDR3 region: CASSSRAYTEAFF. CDR3 in DNA: TGTGCCAGTAGTAGCAGGGCGTACACTGAAGCTTTCTTT.

V and J are TRBV18 and TRBJ1-1; weak D call: TRBD1 (5 bases). V lost 3 bases to trimming and J lost 0 bases, with 11 bases between them. This CDR3 spans 15 amino acids. Germline-derived CDR1 and CDR2 are KGHSH and LQKENI. The CDR3 loop reads CASSPQGGVNTEAFF. For the CDR3, the DNA is TGTGCCAGCTCACCTCAGGGCGGGGTGAACACTGAAGCTTTCTTT.

V and J are TRBV19 and TRBJ1-4; no definite D call. V lost 3 bases to trimming and J lost 4 bases, with 12 bases between them. This CDR3 is built from 15 residues. Germline-derived CDR1 and CDR2 are LNHDA and SQIVND (reference sequence). As DNA, the CDR3 is TGTGCCAGTAGTATTCAAGGGCGGGTTAATGAAAAACTGTTTTTT. This encodes CASSIQGRVNEKLFF.

The chain carries TRBV5-1 and TRBJ2-1; D gene ambiguous. CDR1 is SGHRS and CDR2 is YFSETQ in the germline V gene. The V end lost 0 bases, the J end lost 7 bases, and 11 bases lay between the germline ends. The CDR3 length is 14 residues. The CDR3 sequence is CASSLDSLLNEQFF. As DNA, the CDR3 is TGCGCCAGCAGCTTGGACAGCCTTCTGAATGAGCAGTTCTTC.

This chain connects TRBV29-1 to TRBJ2-3; TRBD1 is a possible D gene (5 bases). Per germline, CDR1 SQVTM and CDR2 ANQGSEA. There are 14 residues in the CDR3. The V and J ends lost 4 bases and 1 base respectively, with 12 bases between them. CDR3 DNA: TGCAGCGTTGCAAGGGGCGCGGGCACAGATACGCAGTATTTT. This translates into CSVARGAGTDTQYF.

This clone was detected once. The rearrangement links TRBV24-1 to TRBJ2-5; D unresolved. V lost 2 bases, J lost 1 base, and 10 bases lay in between. CDR3 length: 15 residues. Germline lookup yields CDR1 KGHDR and CDR2 SFDVKD. The chain's CDR3 is CATSDSFRPQETQYF. CDR3 coding DNA: TGTGCCACCAGTGATTCTTTCAGGCCCCAAGAGACCCAGTACTTC.